The 28 T cell receptor beta chains below come from one sample, sequenced in a study of response to subunit inactivated influenza vaccine. TCRdb independently ran MiXCR on the RT-PCR reads; one entry per CDR3 protein. The sample holds roughly 620,000 distinct CDR3 sequences, approximately 10% seen once. These data were also filed under a second study, of T cells expressing NK-cell markers. According to that study: Researchers built TCR beta cDNA using 5'RACE template switching with UMIs.

Sequenced here: PBMCs from blood, sampled on the day of vaccination. The origin of the receptors is a man between 45 and 60 years old who received an inactivated influenza vaccine.

Remarks on this clonotype: A much larger clone lies one base from this, so it may be a read error. CDR3 DNA sequence: TGCGCCAGCAGCTCGGTTCGAGCGGGCCCCCGAGAGCAGTTCTTC. This translates into CASSSVRAGPREQFF. The chain couples TRBV5-1 to TRBJ2-1; D may be TRBD2 (6 bases). Germline CDR1 reads SGHRS; CDR2 reads YFSETQ. Trimming stripped 3 bases from V and 10 bases from J, with 20 bases between. The CDR3 length is 15 residues.

This clonotype was observed many times. The rearrangement links TRBV30 to TRBJ2-7, with 13 bases fitting TRBD2. CDR1 and CDR2 (germline): GTSNPN, SVGIG (reference sequence). V dropped 3 bases and J dropped 4; count of bases not matched to a gene: 6. This CDR3 region has 15 residues. The CDR3 region is CAWSRTSGRTYEQYF. In DNA, the CDR3 is TGTGCCTGGAGCCGGACTAGCGGGAGAACTTACGAGCAGTACTTC.

This clonotype has more than one count but fewer than ten. V usage is TRBV28 and J usage is TRBJ2-3; D call uncertain. Germline assignment: CDR1 MDHEN and CDR2 SYDVKM. Between the trimmed V and J ends, which lost 2 bases and 2 bases, there was a span of 8 bases. The CDR3 is 14 residues long. CDR3 nucleotides: TGTGCCAGCAGTTTAACCCTCTACACAGATACGCAGTATTTT. Amino acids: CASSLTLYTDTQYF.

The table lists this clonotype with many counts. CDR3 amino acids: CASSGGVNEQYF. Written as DNA, the CDR3 is TGTGCCAGCAGCGGTGGGGTAAACGAGCAGTACTTC. The rearrangement joins TRBV5-6 to TRBJ2-7; unclear D gene. Trimming took 4 bases from V and 5 from J, leaving 10 bases between them. The CDR3 length is 12 residues. Germline V CDR1 and CDR2: SGHDT, YYEEEE.

Only a few counts were recorded for this clonotype. The CDR3, as DNA: TGTGCCAGCAGCCCGACAGGGACCATAAACACTGAAGCTTTCTTT. Amino acids: CASSPTGTINTEAFF. V usage is TRBV5-5 and J usage is TRBJ1-1, with TRBD1 matching 7 bases. J was trimmed by 2 bases and V by 4 bases; bases with no gene match: 8. The CDR3 loop spans 15 amino acids. CDR1 and CDR2 (germline): SGHKS, YYEKEE (reference sequence).

In this sample, this clonotype turned up a few times. The CDR3 loop is CSARPGTDNEQFF. In DNA form, the CDR3 reads TGCAGTGCTCGACCGGGGACAGACAATGAGCAGTTCTTC. The gene calls are TRBV20-1 and TRBJ2-1; TRBD1 aligns across 7 bases. V trimming: 5 bases; J trimming: 5 bases; junction bases outside the gene matches: 6. The CDR3 extends over 13 amino acids. The germline V gene has CDR1 DFQATT and CDR2 SNEGSKA (reference sequence).

This clonotype was seen only a few times. The chain uses TRBV18 and TRBJ1-4; 9 bases agree with TRBD1. Germline V gene sequence: CDR1 KGHSH, CDR2 LQKENI. CDR3 size: 13 residues. The J segment lost 8 bases and the V segment lost 6 bases, leaving 4 bases of the junction unmatched. The CDR3 coding sequence is TGTGCCAGCTCGGCGGGACAGGGCGAAAAACTGTTTTTT. Translation: CASSAGQGEKLFF.

In its sample, this clonotype was seen a few times. The CDR3 DNA reads TGTGCCAGCTCACCAGGAAGGCGGCCCTACGAGCAGTACTTC. Residues: CASSPGRRPYEQYF. The chain employs TRBV18 and TRBJ2-7, with D hard to call. This CDR3 has 14 residues. With 2 bases removed from V and 2 bases from J, the gap between germline ends came to 10 bases. Germline V CDR1 and CDR2: KGHSH, LQKENI.

This sequence joins TRBV3-1 and TRBJ2-2; 8 bases line up with TRBD1. The CDR3 is 16 amino acids. Germline V CDR1 and CDR2: LGHDT, YNNKEL (reference sequence). V trimming: 6 bases; J trimming: 4 bases; junction bases outside the gene matches: 10. In DNA, the CDR3 is TGTGCCAGCAGTCCTCGGACAGGGAGGCGCACCGGGGAGCTGTTTTTT. It encodes CASSPRTGRRTGELFF.

This clonotype was seen only a few times. The genes are TRBV7-8 and TRBJ2-3; no clear D gene. Germline lookup yields CDR1 SGHVS and CDR2 FQNEAQ. V was pared by 1 base and J by 2 bases, with 13 bases between. The CDR3 runs to 16 residues. In DNA form, the CDR3 reads TGTGCCAGCAGCTTAGAACCTAGTTCTAACACAGATACGCAGTATTTT. This encodes CASSLEPSSNTDTQYF.

This chain connects TRBV29-1 to TRBJ2-5; 7 positions agree with TRBD1. Germline loops: CDR1 SQVTM, CDR2 ANQGSEA. V gave up 6 bases and J gave up 4 bases; unmatched junction bases: 11. The CDR3 totals 14 residues. CDR3 sequence: CSVLFWDSGETQYF. The CDR3 coding sequence is TGCAGCGTCTTGTTTTGGGACAGCGGAGAGACCCAGTACTTC. Drawing the rest from reference TRBV29-1 and TRBJ2-5, the complete variable domain is SAVISQKPSRDICQRGTSLTIQCQVDSQVTMMFWYRQQPGQSLTLIATANQGSEATYESGFVIDKFPISRPNLTFSTLTVSNMSPEDSSIYLCSVLFWDSGETQYFGPGTRLLVL.

This clonotype came up a few times. The V gene is TRBV5-1, the J gene TRBJ2-1; 7 bases are a match to TRBD1. In germline, CDR1 is SGHRS, CDR2 YFSETQ. Unmatched junction bases numbered 5, after V lost 5 bases and J lost 0 bases. This CDR3 is 15 amino acids long. This CDR3 is CASRQGTTSYNEQFF. CDR3 bases: TGCGCCAGCAGACAGGGGACCACCTCCTACAATGAGCAGTTCTTC.

This chain links TRBV12-3 or TRBV12-4 with TRBJ2-3, with 15 nucleotides matching TRBD2. The V and J ends lost 5 bases and 5 bases, in that order; junction bases with no gene match: 11. The CDR3 extends over 18 amino acids. The CDR3 region has the DNA TGTGCCAGCAGTCCTCGACCGGGACTAGCGGGGGGAGGAGATACGCAGTATTTT. It yields the protein CASSPRPGLAGGGDTQYF.

The CDR3 reads CSAGSLGGNQPQHF. The CDR3, as DNA: TGCAGTGCTGGGTCTTTGGGAGGCAATCAGCCCCAGCATTTT. The chain uses TRBV20-1 and TRBJ1-5; D not resolved. The CDR3 is 14 residues long. CDR1 and CDR2 (germline): DFQATT, SNEGSKA (reference sequence). Trimming cost V 5 bases and J 2 bases, with 13 bases left between them.

The chain is built from TRBV27 and TRBJ1-2, with D possibly matching TRBD1 (5 bases). Looked up from germline, CDR1 is MNHEY and CDR2 is SMNVEV (reference sequence). Between the trimmed V and J ends, which lost 6 bases and 3 bases, there was a span of 14 bases. This CDR3 is 14 amino acids long. CDR3 bases: TGTGCCAGCAGCGTATTCCAGGGCTACTATGGCTACACCTTC. Its translation is CASSVFQGYYGYTF.

In the case of this clonotype: One junction end does not reproduce the germline sequence, and a read error may be involved. The genes are TRBV4-2 and TRBJ1-5; D is unclear. This CDR3 is 15 amino acids long. Germline lookup yields CDR1 LGHNA and CDR2 YNFKEQ. CDR3 DNA sequence: TGTGCCAGCAGCCAAGATGCGGGTGGCAATCAGCCTCAGCATTTT. This gives the protein CASSQDAGGNQPQHF.

In this sample, this clonotype turned up many times. Here the CDR3 reads CASSYRNTEAFF. The DNA of the CDR3 is TGTGCCAGCAGTTACCGGAACACTGAAGCTTTCTTT. This chain joins TRBV6-5 and TRBJ1-1, with no clear D. Trimming stripped 2 bases from V and 1 base from J, with 2 bases between. CDR1 MNHEY and CDR2 SVGAGI come from the germline V gene. The CDR3 runs to 12 residues.

This clonotype was detected ten times or more. The rearrangement uses TRBV12-3 or TRBV12-4 and TRBJ2-1; D is undetermined. The CDR3 is made up of 12 amino acids. Trimming pared 1 base from V and 10 bases from J, leaving 8 bases between. The CDR3 region is CASSLGTREQFF. The CDR3 coding sequence is TGTGCCAGCAGTTTAGGTACCAGGGAGCAGTTCTTC.

This clonotype was counted at least ten times. This sequence joins TRBV5-1 and TRBJ1-1; 8 bases are shared with TRBD1. V trimming: 4 bases; J trimming: 5 bases; junction bases outside the gene matches: 4. The germline V gene has CDR1 SGHRS and CDR2 YFSETQ. This CDR3 has 13 residues. The CDR3 loop is CASSRTGWTEAFF. The CDR3 DNA sequence: TGCGCCAGCAGCCGGACAGGGTGGACTGAAGCTTTCTTT. The full variable domain, its missing parts supplied by reference TRBV5-1 and TRBJ1-1, is KAGVTQTPRYLIKTRGQQVTLSCSPISGHRSVSWYQQTPGQGLQFLFEYFSETQRNKGNFPGRFSGRQFSNSRSEMNVSTLELGDSALYLCASSRTGWTEAFFGQGTRLTVV.

This chain connects TRBV12-3 or TRBV12-4 to TRBJ2-6; D is possibly TRBD1 or TRBD2 (6 bases each). The V gene lost 3 bases and the J gene lost 4 bases, with 10 bases spanning the gap. CDR3 length: 15 amino acids. CDR3 sequence: CASSLGAGGANVLTF. In nucleotides, the CDR3 is TGTGCCAGCAGTTTGGGGGCGGGGGGGGCCAACGTCCTGACTTTC.

This sequence joins TRBV4-2 and TRBJ2-7; D is perhaps TRBD2 (6 bases). Germline V gene lookup returns CDR1 LGHNA and CDR2 YNFKEQ. This CDR3 is 16 amino acids long. V was pared by 0 bases and J by 3 bases, with 15 bases between. This CDR3 is CASSQDSQEGLYEQYF. The CDR3 bases are TGTGCCAGCAGCCAAGATTCACAGGAGGGGCTCTACGAGCAGTACTTC.

This clonotype was detected a few times. V and J are TRBV29-1 and TRBJ1-2, with D hard to call. The CDR3 extends over 15 amino acids. The V gene lost 0 bases and the J gene lost 5 bases, with 16 bases spanning the gap. Per germline, CDR1 SQVTM and CDR2 ANQGSEA. The CDR3 here is CSVEDAPGPRYGYTF. DNA for the CDR3: TGCAGCGTTGAAGATGCCCCCGGACCCCGTTATGGCTACACCTTC.

This clonotype was counted a few times. The chain links TRBV2 to TRBJ2-1, with D possibly matching TRBD1 (6 bases). The V gene lost 7 bases and the J gene lost 5 bases, with 12 bases spanning the gap. This CDR3 is built from 13 residues. From germline, CDR1 is SNHLY and CDR2 FYNNEI. This chain's CDR3 is CASTLTGDNEQFF. CDR3 nucleotide sequence: TGTGCCAGCACTCTGACAGGAGACAATGAGCAGTTCTTC. Full variable domain (outside the CDR3, taken from reference TRBV2 and TRBJ2-1): EPEVTQTPSHQVTQMGQEVILRCVPISNHLYFYWYRQILGQKVEFLVSFYNNEISEKSEIFDDQFSVERPDGSNFTLKIRSTKLEDSAMYFCASTLTGDNEQFFGPGTRLTVL.

The chain joins TRBV7-2 to TRBJ2-7; D is ambiguous. The V end was cut by 5 bases, the J end by 3 bases, with 11 bases between. Germline V lookup: CDR1 SGHTA, CDR2 FQGNSA. CDR3 length: 13 amino acids. The CDR3 sequence is CASSLGPYYEQYF. The CDR3 DNA follows: TGTGCCAGCAGCCTTGGTCCGTACTACGAGCAGTACTTC.

In its sample, this clonotype was seen a few times. The CDR3 DNA reads TGTGCCAGCAGCTCGTTCGTACGGGGGGACGACACAGATACGCAGTATTTT. Amino acid sequence: CASSSFVRGDDTDTQYF. V usage is TRBV13 and J usage is TRBJ2-3, with 7 nucleotides matching TRBD2. J lost 2 bases, V lost 4 bases, and 12 bases had no gene match. Germline CDR1 PRHDT, CDR2 FYEKMQ (reference sequence). CDR3 length equals 17 residues. Drawing the rest from reference TRBV13 and TRBJ2-3, the complete variable domain is AAGVIQSPRHLIKEKRETATLKCYPIPRHDTVYWYQQGPGQDPQFLISFYEKMQSDKGSIPDRFSAQQFSDYHSELNMSSLELGDSALYFCASSSFVRGDDTDTQYFGPGTRLTVL.

In its sample, this clonotype was seen a few times. The chain uses TRBV5-1 and TRBJ1-1; 7 bases line up with TRBD1. Germline values: CDR1 SGHRS, CDR2 YFSETQ. The CDR3 has 16 residues. V lost 3 bases, J lost 1 base, and 9 bases stayed unmatched. The CDR3 nucleotides are TGCGCCAGCAGCTACGACAAGGACAGGCCGAACACTGAAGCTTTCTTT. Its translation is CASSYDKDRPNTEAFF.

This clonotype was detected many times. The rearrangement joins TRBV10-3 to TRBJ2-5; TRBD2 aligns across 8 bases. Trimming removed 7 bases from V and 5 bases from J; junction bases left unmatched: 6. Germline CDR1 is ENHRY and CDR2 is SYGVKD. The length of the CDR3 is 13 residues. The CDR3 nucleotides are TGTGCCATCACCAGCGGGGGTGAGGAGACCCAGTACTTC. It codes for CAITSGGEETQYF.

This clonotype has more than one count but fewer than ten. The rearrangement joins TRBV9 to TRBJ2-2; 16 bases fit TRBD2. This CDR3 spans 17 amino acids. Trimming removed 5 bases from V and 2 bases from J; junction bases left unmatched: 3. CDR1 is SGDLS and CDR2 is YYNGEE in the germline V gene. The CDR3 region is CASRGLAGGLNTGELFF. CDR3 coding DNA: TGTGCCAGCAGGGGACTAGCGGGGGGGCTAAACACCGGGGAGCTGTTTTTT. Filled out from reference TRBV9 and TRBJ2-2, the complete variable domain reads DSGVTQTPKHLITATGQRVTLRCSPRSGDLSVYWYQQSLDQGLQFLIQYYNGEERAKGNILERFSAQQFPDLHSELNLSSLELGDSALYFCASRGLAGGLNTGELFFGEGSRLTVL.